These 2 T cell receptor beta chains originate from one sample sequenced in a study of Graves' ophthalmopathy and Graves' hyperthyroidism. Amplification from RNA transcripts yielded the TCR beta CDR3 regions. The authors performed first-round RT-PCR with HTBI primers and then a second-round multiplex PCR. Using its own MiXCR run on the multiplex PCR reads, TCRdb lists one record per CDR3 protein. The table has roughly 600,000 distinct CDR3 sequences, under 45% seen once. The sample taken for sequencing was peripheral blood or thyroid tissue (not recorded which). The receptors were gathered from an adult man with Graves' hyperthyroidism.

This clonotype was seen repeatedly, ten times or more. The chain is built from TRBV19 and TRBJ1-5; D possibly corresponds to TRBD1 (5 bases). V shed 7 bases and J shed 6 bases, with 10 bases lying between them. Per germline, CDR1 LNHDA and CDR2 SQIVND (reference sequence). The CDR3 has 12 amino acids. The CDR3 DNA is TGTGCCAGTAAGCAGGGAGGTCAGCCCCAGCATTTT. It codes for CASKQGGQPQHF. Full variable domain (outside the CDR3, taken from reference TRBV19 and TRBJ1-5): DGGITQSPKYLFRKEGQNVTLSCEQNLNHDAMYWYRQDPGQGLRLIYYSQIVNDFQKGDIAEGYSVSREKKESFPLTVTSAQKNPTAFYLCASKQGGQPQHFGDGTRLSIL.

This clonotype was seen ten or more times. The rearrangement links TRBV7-2 to TRBJ1-1; 7 bases align to TRBD1. With 5 bases clipped from V and 2 bases from J, the junction kept 8 bases outside the gene matches. The germline V gene has CDR1 SGHTA and CDR2 FQGNSA. This CDR3 is built from 15 residues. The CDR3 loop reads CASSGRQGDNTEAFF. CDR3 sequence (DNA): TGTGCCAGCAGCGGACGACAGGGAGATAACACTGAAGCTTTCTTT. The full variable domain, its missing parts supplied by reference TRBV7-2 and TRBJ1-1, is GAGVSQSPSNKVTEKGKDVELRCDPISGHTALYWYRQSLGQGLEFLIYFQGNSAPDKSGLPSDRFSAERTGGSVSTLTIQRTQQEDSAVYLCASSGRQGDNTEAFFGQGTRLTVV.